This T cell receptor beta chain was profiled in a study of T cell responses to AZD1222 COVID-19 vaccine. Worth noting for this clone: The antigen remains undetermined.

Using immunoSEQ multiplex PCR, the repertoire was profiled, and TCRdb retains in-frame clones only, with some absent. The sample has 84,000 or so clones, around nine tenths seen once; the top ten hold about 2.9%. The CDR3 has 14 amino acids. With 8 bases clipped from V and 1 base from J, the junction kept 7 bases outside the gene matches. Germline assignment: CDR1 WSHSY and CDR2 SAAADI. Study-wide results and caveats: Clonal diversity was possibly underestimated, and the donors were mostly white British, with more females. There were vaccine-associated CD4 TCRs across spike, dominant at 160-218 and 743-854. Baseline serology detected seropositivity in only a handful of AZD1222 recipients. Epitopes outside B.1.351 and B.1.1.7 mutated regions reportedly drew nearly half of spike TCRs.

The chain combines TRBV10-2 with TRBJ2-5; 7 bases fit TRBD1. The material was peripheral blood, obtained on day 0 of AZD1222 vaccination. The source of this sequence is an adult in good health. DNA of the CDR3: TGCGCCAGCGCCGAGGGGGCGCTCCAAGAGACCCAGTACTTC. It translates to CASAEGALQETQYF.